This TCR beta chain stems from a study of regulatory T cells in long-lasting Graves disease. Study-level information: Recently diagnosed Graves' patients had received antithyroid drugs for under 3 months.

A word on this clonotype: A read error may explain this, as a much larger clone is one base away.

As for time point: newly diagnosed GD, antithyroid drugs for less than 3 months. Generation of the TCR library employed RNA extracted from PBMCs. As a group, patients came from one endocrinology department in Xi'an, China. CDR3 regions were amplified by Arm-PCR using iRepertoire HTBI primers to build TCR beta libraries. TCRdb re-derived calls from the multiplex PCR reads in MiXCR, one entry per CDR3 protein. This repertoire shows roughly 350,000 distinct CDR3 sequences, around 16% found once; its top ten account for 20% to 25%. A further study also used this sample, focusing on T cells in Graves' hyperthyroidism and ophthalmopathy. As reported in that work: When the TCR CDR3 underwent first-round RT-PCR, the HTBI primer set was used.

This receptor was taken from a woman aged 18 to 35 with Graves disease. Sequencing was performed on peripheral blood mononuclear cells (PBMCs), taken at new diagnosis, from a patient treated with antithyroid drugs.

CDR3 sequence: CASSLGQGATEGFF. CDR3 sequence (DNA): TGTGCCAGCAGCCTTGGACAGGGGGCGACTGAAGGTTTCTTT. This sequence joins TRBV4-2 and TRBJ1-1, with TRBD1 identical over 11 bases. This CDR3 spans 14 amino acids. Germline CDR1 and CDR2: LGHNA and YNFKEQ.